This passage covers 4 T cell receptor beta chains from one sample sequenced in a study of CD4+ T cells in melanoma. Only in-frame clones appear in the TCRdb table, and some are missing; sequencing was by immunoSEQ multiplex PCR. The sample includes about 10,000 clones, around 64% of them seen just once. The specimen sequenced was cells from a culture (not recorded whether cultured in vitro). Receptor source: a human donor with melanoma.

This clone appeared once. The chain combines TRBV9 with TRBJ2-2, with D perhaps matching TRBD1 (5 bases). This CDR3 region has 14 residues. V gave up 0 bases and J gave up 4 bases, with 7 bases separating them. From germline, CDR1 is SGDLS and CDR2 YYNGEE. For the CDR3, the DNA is TGTGCCAGCAGCGTAGAAGGGGCCACCGGGGAGCTGTTTTTT. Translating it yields CASSVEGATGELFF.

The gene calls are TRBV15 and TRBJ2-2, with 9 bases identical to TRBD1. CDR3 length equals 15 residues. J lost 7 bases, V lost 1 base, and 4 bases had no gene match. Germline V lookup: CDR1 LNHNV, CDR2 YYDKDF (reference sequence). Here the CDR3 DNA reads TGTGCCACCAGCAGAGCACAGGGGGCCGGCGGGGAGCTGTTTTTT. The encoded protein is CATSRAQGAGGELFF.

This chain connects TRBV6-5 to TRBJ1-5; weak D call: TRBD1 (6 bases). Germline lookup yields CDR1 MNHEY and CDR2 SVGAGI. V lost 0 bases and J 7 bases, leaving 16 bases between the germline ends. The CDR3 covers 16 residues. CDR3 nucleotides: TGTGCCAGCAGTTACTCCGGGCAGGGGCCGAACCAGCCCCAGCATTTT. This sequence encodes CASSYSGQGPNQPQHF.

CDR3 DNA: TGTGCCAGCAGCCTGGCACGGACGGACAATGAGCAGTTCTTC. This encodes CASSLARTDNEQFF. The chain combines TRBV7-3 with TRBJ2-1; D gene unclear. The CDR3 extends over 14 amino acids. Trimming left V 5 bases short and J 5 bases short, with 13 bases between. Germline values: CDR1 SGHTA, CDR2 FQGTGA.